This T cell receptor (beta chain) was identified in a study of T cell responses to AZD1222 COVID-19 vaccine. Profiled with immunoSEQ multiplex PCR; TCRdb holds only in-frame clones, not every one. This repertoire shows tens of thousands of clones, around 90% found once; its top ten account for 4.2%. Trimming removed 5 bases from V and 8 bases from J; junction bases left unmatched: 11. The CDR3 spans 14 residues. Germline CDR1 reads SGHAT; CDR2 reads FQNNGV. The origin of this receptor is an adult in good health. The chain couples TRBV11-2 to TRBJ1-1, with TRBD1 identical over 7 bases. The material was peripheral blood, obtained on day 0 of AZD1222 vaccination. The CDR3, as DNA: TGTGCCAGCAGCCCGGGGACAGACCAATACGAAGCTTTCTTT. It specifies CASSPGTDQYEAFF.